This TCR beta chain was identified during a study of T-cell memory formation after mild COVID-19. About the research overall: There were largely donor-specific TCR clusters. Study-level points and caveats: Researchers found some responding clones in pre-infection memory, a sign that cross-reactive memory joined. The SARS-CoV-2 specificity of second-wave clones reaching peak at day 37 remained unverified.

The CDR3 is 17 amino acids. Germline trimming cut 6 bases from V and 4 bases from J; bases unmatched to any gene: 14. From germline, CDR1 is MDHEN and CDR2 SYDVKM. This clonotype has a handful of counts. The antigen remains unidentified. TCRdb analysed the 5' RACE reads with MiXCR anew, one entry per CDR3 protein. The table shows roughly 350,000 distinct CDR3 sequences, with roughly an eighth occurring only once. J is TRBJ1-5 and V is TRBV28, with 8 bases that match TRBD1. This receptor was taken from a young man who had mild COVID-19 (a few samples of this study predate the infection). Cell type and time point are not known. Sequencing used PBMCs or a T cell subset sorted from them (not recorded which). CDR3: CASSRYRDRQGNQPQHF. In DNA form, the CDR3 reads TGTGCCAGCAGCCGATACAGGGACAGGCAGGGGAATCAGCCCCAGCATTTT. The full variable domain, rest sourced from reference TRBV28 and TRBJ1-5, is DVKVTQSSRYLVKRTGEKVFLECVQDMDHENMFWYRQDPGLGLRLIYFSYDVKMKEKGDIPEGYSVSREKKERFSLILESASTNQTSMYLCASSRYRDRQGNQPQHFGDGTRLSIL.